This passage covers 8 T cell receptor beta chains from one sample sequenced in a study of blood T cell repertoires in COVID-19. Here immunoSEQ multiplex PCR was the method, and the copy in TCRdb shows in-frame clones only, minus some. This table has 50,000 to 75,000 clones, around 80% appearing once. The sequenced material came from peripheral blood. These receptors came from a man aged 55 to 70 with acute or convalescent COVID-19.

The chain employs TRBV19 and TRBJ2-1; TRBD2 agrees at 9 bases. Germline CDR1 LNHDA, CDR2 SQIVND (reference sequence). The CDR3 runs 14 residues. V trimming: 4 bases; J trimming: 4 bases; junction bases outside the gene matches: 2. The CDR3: CASSTSGKYNEQFF. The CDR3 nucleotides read TGTGCCAGTAGTACTAGCGGGAAGTACAATGAGCAGTTCTTC.

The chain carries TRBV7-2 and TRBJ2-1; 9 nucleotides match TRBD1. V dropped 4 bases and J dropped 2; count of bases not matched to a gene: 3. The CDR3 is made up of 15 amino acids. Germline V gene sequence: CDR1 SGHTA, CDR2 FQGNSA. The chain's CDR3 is CASSSGDRAYNEQFF. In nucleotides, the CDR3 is TGTGCCAGCAGCTCGGGGGACAGGGCCTACAATGAGCAGTTCTTC. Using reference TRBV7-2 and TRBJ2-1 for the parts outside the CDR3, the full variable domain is GAGVSQSPSNKVTEKGKDVELRCDPISGHTALYWYRQSLGQGLEFLIYFQGNSAPDKSGLPSDRFSAERTGGSVSTLTIQRTQQEDSAVYLCASSSGDRAYNEQFFGPGTRLTVL.

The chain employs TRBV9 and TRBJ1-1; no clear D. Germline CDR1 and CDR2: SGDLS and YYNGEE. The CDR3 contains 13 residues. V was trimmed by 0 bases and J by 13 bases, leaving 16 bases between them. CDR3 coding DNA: TGTGCCAGCAGCGTAGACACTACTAAGCCGGTTTTCTTT. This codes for CASSVDTTKPVFF.

The CDR3 nucleotides read TGTGCCAGCTCTACAGGGGGTTGGACCGGGGAGCTGTTTTTT. Its protein is CASSTGGWTGELFF. The chain recombines TRBV19 with TRBJ2-2; the match to TRBD1 covers 8 bases. The J segment lost 5 bases and the V segment lost 9 bases, leaving 8 bases of the junction unmatched. This CDR3 is 14 amino acids long. CDR1 is LNHDA and CDR2 is SQIVND in the germline V gene (reference sequence). Drawing the rest from reference TRBV19 and TRBJ2-2, the complete variable domain is DGGITQSPKYLFRKEGQNVTLSCEQNLNHDAMYWYRQDPGQGLRLIYYSQIVNDFQKGDIAEGYSVSREKKESFPLTVTSAQKNPTAFYLCASSTGGWTGELFFGEGSRLTVL.

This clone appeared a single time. The CDR3: CSVEGRDSGYTF. CDR3 DNA: TGCAGCGTTGAAGGCAGGGACTCTGGCTACACCTTC. The chain has TRBV29-1 and TRBJ1-2; possible D gene TRBD1, 5 bases. The CDR3 has 12 residues. V gave up 1 base and J gave up 7 bases, with 10 bases separating them. From germline, CDR1 is SQVTM and CDR2 ANQGSEA.

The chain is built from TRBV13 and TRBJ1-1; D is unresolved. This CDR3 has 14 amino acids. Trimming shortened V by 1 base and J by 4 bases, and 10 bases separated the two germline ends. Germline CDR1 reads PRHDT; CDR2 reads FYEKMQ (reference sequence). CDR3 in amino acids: CASSLVQLSTEAFF. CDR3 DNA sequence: TGTGCCAGCAGCTTAGTGCAGTTAAGCACTGAAGCTTTCTTT.

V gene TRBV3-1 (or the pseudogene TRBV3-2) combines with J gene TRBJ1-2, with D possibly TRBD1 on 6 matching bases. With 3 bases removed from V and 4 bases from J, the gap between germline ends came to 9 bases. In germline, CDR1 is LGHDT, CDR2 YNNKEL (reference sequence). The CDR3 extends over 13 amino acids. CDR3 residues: CASSQTGFYGYTF. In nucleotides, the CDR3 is TGTGCCAGCAGCCAGACAGGATTCTATGGCTACACCTTC.

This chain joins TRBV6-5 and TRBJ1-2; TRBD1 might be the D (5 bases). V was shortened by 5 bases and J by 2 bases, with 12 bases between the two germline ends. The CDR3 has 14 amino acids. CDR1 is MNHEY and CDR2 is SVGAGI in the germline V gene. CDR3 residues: CASSPQTENYGYTF. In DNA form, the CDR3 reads TGTGCCAGCAGTCCACAGACAGAAAACTATGGCTACACCTTC.